The 5 T cell receptor beta chains below come from one sample, sequenced in a study of naive and memory T cell subsets. Study results and limitations: A few larger clonotypes appeared in naive repertoires, especially CD8, possibly memory cells re-expressing CD45RA.

The beta constant-region primer was an equimolar mix of two oligonucleotides covering TRBC1 and TRBC2. Ligated cDNA was amplified by four rounds of PCR with nested alpha and beta constant-region primers and SP2. From the UMI-ligation and nested PCR reads, TCRdb called clonotypes with MiXCR, one entry per CDR3 protein. The repertoire holds under 150,000 distinct CDR3 sequences, approximately 20% seen once, with 0.5% to 0.75% in the top ten. The antigens for these receptors are not known. The specimen was naive CD8+ T cells from blood. The receptor set was obtained from a human donor in good health.

This chain joins TRBV29-1 and TRBJ1-1; TRBD1 might be the D (5 bases). Germline assignment: CDR1 SQVTM and CDR2 ANQGSEA. This CDR3 spans 12 amino acids. The V and J ends lost 1 base and 7 bases respectively, with 10 bases between them. The CDR3 sequence is CSVEAGGVEAFF. The CDR3 nucleotides are TGCAGCGTTGAAGCTGGGGGGGTTGAAGCTTTCTTT.

The V call is TRBV27, the J call TRBJ1-1; D not certain. In germline, CDR1 is MNHEY, CDR2 SMNVEV (reference sequence). This CDR3 has 14 residues. The germline V and J ends were trimmed by 2 bases and 2 bases, with 9 bases remaining between them. The CDR3 sequence is CASSLLWGNTEAFF. CDR3 nucleotide sequence: TGTGCCAGCAGTTTACTTTGGGGAAACACTGAAGCTTTCTTT.

The chain is built from TRBV28 and TRBJ1-1; no reliable D call. Germline lookup yields CDR1 MDHEN and CDR2 SYDVKM. The CDR3 covers 16 residues. V was clipped by 3 bases and J by 6 bases, with 20 bases between them. The chain's CDR3 is CASSFPKTWFSPEAFF. As DNA, the CDR3 is TGTGCCAGCAGTTTTCCAAAAACATGGTTTTCCCCTGAAGCTTTCTTT.

This clonotype occurred a few times. The V gene is TRBV7-9, the J gene TRBJ2-3, with D hard to call. The V end lost 9 bases, the J end lost 3 bases, and 4 bases lay between the germline ends. The CDR3 runs to 10 residues. In germline, CDR1 is SEHNR, CDR2 FQNEAQ (reference sequence). This CDR3 is CASGTDTQYF. The CDR3 DNA follows: TGTGCCAGTGGTACAGATACGCAGTATTTT.

The V call is TRBV6-6, the J call TRBJ1-2; 9 bases agree with TRBD1. V trimming: 6 bases; J trimming: 7 bases; junction bases outside the gene matches: 9. Germline V lookup: CDR1 MNHNY, CDR2 SVGAGI (reference sequence). The CDR3 covers 14 residues. The CDR3 DNA follows: TGTGCCAGCAGGTGGACAGGGGACGCGCGTGGCTACACCTTC. It yields the protein CASRWTGDARGYTF.